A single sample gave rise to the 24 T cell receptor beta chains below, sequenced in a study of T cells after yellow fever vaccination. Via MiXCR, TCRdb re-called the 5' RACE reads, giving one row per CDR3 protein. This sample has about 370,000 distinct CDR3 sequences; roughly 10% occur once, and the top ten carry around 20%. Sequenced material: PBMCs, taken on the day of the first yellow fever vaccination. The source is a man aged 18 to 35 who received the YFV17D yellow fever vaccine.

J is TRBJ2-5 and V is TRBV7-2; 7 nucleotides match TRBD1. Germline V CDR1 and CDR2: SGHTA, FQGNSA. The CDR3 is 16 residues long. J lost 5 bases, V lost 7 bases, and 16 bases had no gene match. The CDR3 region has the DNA TGTGCCAGCACCCGTAACAGGGGCCCCGCGTATGAGACCCAGTACTTC. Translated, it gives CASTRNRGPAYETQYF.

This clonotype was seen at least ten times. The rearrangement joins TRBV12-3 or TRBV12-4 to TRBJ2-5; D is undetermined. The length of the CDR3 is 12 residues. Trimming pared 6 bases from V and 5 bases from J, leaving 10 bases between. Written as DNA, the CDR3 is TGTGCCAGCAGCTCCCCAGTGGAGACCCAGTACTTC. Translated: CASSSPVETQYF.

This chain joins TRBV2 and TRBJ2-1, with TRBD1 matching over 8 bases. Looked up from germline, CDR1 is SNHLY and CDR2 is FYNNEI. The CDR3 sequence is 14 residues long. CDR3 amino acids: CASQTGGNYNEQFF. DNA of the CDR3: TGTGCAAGCCAAACAGGGGGAAATTACAATGAGCAGTTCTTC.

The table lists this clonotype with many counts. In DNA form, the CDR3 reads TGTGCCAGCAGCTTAGGCACAGGAAACACCATATATTTT. It codes for CASSLGTGNTIYF. The chain carries TRBV11-2 and TRBJ1-3; D is ambiguous. CDR3 length equals 13 residues. CDR1 is SGHAT, CDR2 FQNNGV, per germline. V was clipped by 1 base and J by 4 bases, with 5 bases between them.

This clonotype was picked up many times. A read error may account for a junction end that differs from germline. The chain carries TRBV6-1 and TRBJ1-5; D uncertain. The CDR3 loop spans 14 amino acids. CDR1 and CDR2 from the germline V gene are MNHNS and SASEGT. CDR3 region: CASREGVSNQPQHF. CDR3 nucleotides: TGTGCCAGCAGGGAAGGTGTAAGCAATCAGCCCCAGCATTTT.

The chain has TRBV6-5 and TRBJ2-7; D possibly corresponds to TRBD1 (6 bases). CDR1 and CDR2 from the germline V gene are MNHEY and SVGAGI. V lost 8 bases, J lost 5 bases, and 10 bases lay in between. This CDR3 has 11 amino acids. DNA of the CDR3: TGTGCCAGCGAACAGGGCAACGAGCAGTACTTC. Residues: CASEQGNEQYF.

This CDR3 reads CASSWGTSVGEQFF. CDR3 sequence (DNA): TGTGCCAGCAGTTGGGGGACTAGTGTTGGTGAGCAGTTCTTC. The V gene is TRBV12-3 or TRBV12-4, the J gene TRBJ2-1; 8 bases align to TRBD2. J gave up 9 bases and V 4 bases, and 8 bases lay outside the gene matches. The CDR3 spans 14 residues.

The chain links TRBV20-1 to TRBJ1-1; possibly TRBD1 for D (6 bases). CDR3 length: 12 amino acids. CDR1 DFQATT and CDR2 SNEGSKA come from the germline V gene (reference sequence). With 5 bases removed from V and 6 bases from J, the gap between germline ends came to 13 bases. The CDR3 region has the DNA TGCAGTGCTCGACGAGAGGGGGCTGAAGCTTTCTTT. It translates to CSARREGAEAFF.

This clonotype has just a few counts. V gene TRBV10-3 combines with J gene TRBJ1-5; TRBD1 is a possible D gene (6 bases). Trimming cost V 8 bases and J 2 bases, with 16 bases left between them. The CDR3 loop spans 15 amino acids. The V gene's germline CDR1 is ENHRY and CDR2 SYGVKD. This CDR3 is CAIVLPGAGNQPQHF. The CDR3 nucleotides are TGTGCCATCGTCCTACCAGGGGCTGGCAATCAGCCCCAGCATTTT.

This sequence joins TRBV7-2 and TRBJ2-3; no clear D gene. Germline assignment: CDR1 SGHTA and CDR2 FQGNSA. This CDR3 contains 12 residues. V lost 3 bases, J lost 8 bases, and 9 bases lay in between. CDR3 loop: CASSFMEPTQYF. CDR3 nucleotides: TGTGCCAGCAGCTTTATGGAGCCTACGCAGTATTTT.

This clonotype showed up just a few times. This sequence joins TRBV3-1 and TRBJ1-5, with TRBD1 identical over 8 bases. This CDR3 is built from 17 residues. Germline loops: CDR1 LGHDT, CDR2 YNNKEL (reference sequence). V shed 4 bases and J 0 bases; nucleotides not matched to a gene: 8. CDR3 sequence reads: CASSPGQGPYSNQPQHF. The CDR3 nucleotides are TGTGCCAGCAGCCCCGGACAGGGACCTTATAGCAATCAGCCCCAGCATTTT.

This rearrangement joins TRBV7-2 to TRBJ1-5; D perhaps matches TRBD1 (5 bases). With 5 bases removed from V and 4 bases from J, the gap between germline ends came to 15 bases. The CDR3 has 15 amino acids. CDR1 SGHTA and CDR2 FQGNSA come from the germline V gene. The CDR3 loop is CASSLGRDPNQPQHF. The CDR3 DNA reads TGTGCCAGCAGCCTCGGCAGGGACCCAAATCAGCCCCAGCATTTT.

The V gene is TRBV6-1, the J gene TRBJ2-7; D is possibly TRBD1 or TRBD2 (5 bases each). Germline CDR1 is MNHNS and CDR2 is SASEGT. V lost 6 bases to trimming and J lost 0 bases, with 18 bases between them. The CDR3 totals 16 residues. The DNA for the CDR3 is TGTGCCAGCAGCTCCGCAGGGAGTTCTAACTCCTACGAGCAGTACGTC. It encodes CASSSAGSSNSYEQYV.

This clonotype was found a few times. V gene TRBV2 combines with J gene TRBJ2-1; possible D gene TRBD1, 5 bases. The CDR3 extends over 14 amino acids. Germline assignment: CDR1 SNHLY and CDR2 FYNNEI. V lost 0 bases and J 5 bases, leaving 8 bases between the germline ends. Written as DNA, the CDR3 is TGTGCCAGCAGTGAAGCAAACAGGAACAATGAGCAGTTCTTC. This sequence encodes CASSEANRNNEQFF.

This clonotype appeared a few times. CDR3 loop: CASSEASRRNEQFF. For the CDR3, the DNA is TGTGCCAGCAGTGAAGCGTCCAGGAGAAATGAGCAGTTCTTC. J is TRBJ2-1 and V is TRBV6-1, with D uncertain. The CDR3 runs to 14 residues. Between the trimmed V and J ends, which lost 0 bases and 7 bases, there was a span of 10 bases. Germline V gives CDR1 MNHNS, CDR2 SASEGT.

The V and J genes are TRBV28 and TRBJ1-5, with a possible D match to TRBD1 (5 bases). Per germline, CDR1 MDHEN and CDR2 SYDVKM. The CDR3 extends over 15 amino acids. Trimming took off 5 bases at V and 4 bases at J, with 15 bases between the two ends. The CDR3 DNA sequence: TGTGCCAGCAGTACCGGCCAGGGAGCAAATCAGCCCCAGCATTTT. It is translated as CASSTGQGANQPQHF.

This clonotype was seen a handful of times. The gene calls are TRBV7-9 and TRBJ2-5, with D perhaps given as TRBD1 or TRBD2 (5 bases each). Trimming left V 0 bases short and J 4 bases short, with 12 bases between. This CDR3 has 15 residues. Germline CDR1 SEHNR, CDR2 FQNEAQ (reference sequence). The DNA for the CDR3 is TGTGCCAGCAGCTTAGCCCGAGGGGAAAGAGAGACCCAGTACTTC. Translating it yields CASSLARGERETQYF.

CDR3 in amino acids: CASSPLGAEPPYGYTF. The CDR3 DNA reads as TGTGCCAGCAGCCCCCTCGGGGCAGAGCCCCCCTATGGCTACACCTTC. V and J are TRBV4-2 and TRBJ1-2; D may be TRBD1 (5 bases). Germline V CDR1 and CDR2: LGHNA, YNFKEQ. This CDR3 contains 16 residues. Trimming removed 4 bases at V and 4 bases at J, with 19 bases between.

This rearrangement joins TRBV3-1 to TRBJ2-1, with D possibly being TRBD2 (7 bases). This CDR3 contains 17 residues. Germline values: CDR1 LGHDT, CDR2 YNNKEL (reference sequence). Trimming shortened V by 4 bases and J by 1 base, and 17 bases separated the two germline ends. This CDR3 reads CASSLMGGAKSYNEQFF. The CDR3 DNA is TGTGCCAGCAGCCTGATGGGGGGGGCTAAGTCCTACAATGAGCAGTTCTTC.

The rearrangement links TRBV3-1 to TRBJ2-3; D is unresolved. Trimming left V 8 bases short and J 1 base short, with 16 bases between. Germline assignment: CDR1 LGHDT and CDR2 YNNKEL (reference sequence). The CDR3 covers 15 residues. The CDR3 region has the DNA TGTGCCAGCGCCCTGAGGCCAATGGGCACAGATACGCAGTATTTT. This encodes CASALRPMGTDTQYF.

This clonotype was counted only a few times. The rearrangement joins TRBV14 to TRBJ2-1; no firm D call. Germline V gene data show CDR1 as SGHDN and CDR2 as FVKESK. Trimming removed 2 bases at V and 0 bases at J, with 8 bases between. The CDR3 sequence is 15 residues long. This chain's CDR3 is CASSQQVSSYNEQFF. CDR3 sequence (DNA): TGTGCCAGCAGCCAACAGGTATCCTCCTACAATGAGCAGTTCTTC.

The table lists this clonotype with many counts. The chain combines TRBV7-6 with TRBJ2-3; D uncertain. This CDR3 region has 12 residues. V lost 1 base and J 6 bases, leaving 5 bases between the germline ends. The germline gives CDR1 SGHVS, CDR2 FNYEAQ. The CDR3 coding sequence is TGTGCCAGCAGCTTAGTTTCGGATACGCAGTATTTT. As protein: CASSLVSDTQYF.

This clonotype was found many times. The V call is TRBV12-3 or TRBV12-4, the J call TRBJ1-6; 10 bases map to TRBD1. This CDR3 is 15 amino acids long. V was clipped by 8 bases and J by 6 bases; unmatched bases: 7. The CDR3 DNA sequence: TGTGCCAGCCGTACCGGGACAGGGGTTAATTCACCCCTCCACTTT. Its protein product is CASRTGTGVNSPLHF.

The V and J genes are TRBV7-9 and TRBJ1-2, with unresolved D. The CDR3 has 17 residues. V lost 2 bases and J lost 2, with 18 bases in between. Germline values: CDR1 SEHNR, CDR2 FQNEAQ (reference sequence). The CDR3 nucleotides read TGTGCCAGCAGCTTATTTCCCCGATTCGGGCCCAACTATGGCTACACCTTC. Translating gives CASSLFPRFGPNYGYTF.